This TCR beta chain was profiled in a study of blood T cell repertoires in COVID-19. Overall study context: Spain, Italy and the United States supplied samples that represented acute and convalescent COVID-19. In each case, the material was cDNA or gDNA derived from T cells, B-cell-depleted T cells, or PBMCs.

V was clipped by 6 bases and J by 5 bases; unmatched bases: 7. The CDR3 loop spans 16 amino acids. From germline, CDR1 is SNHLY and CDR2 FYNNEI. In the authors' methods: Amplified reference gene primers provided the basis for estimating nucleated cell counts. Produced via immunoSEQ multiplex PCR; TCRdb's table is partial and in-frame only. That table is the source of V, J and clone size, and D and trimming were worked out from the DNA. The sample lists 95,000 to 110,000 clones, 80% to 85% occurring once. This receptor was identified in a human donor in a cohort sampled during active COVID-19. The sample was peripheral blood. The rearrangement links TRBV2 to TRBJ2-5, with TRBD2 matching over 15 bases. CDR3 nucleotide sequence: TGTGCCAGCAGCCTCGGACTAGCGGGAGGGATGGAGACCCAGTACTTC. Translated, it gives CASSLGLAGGMETQYF.